What follows are 7 T cell receptor beta chains derived from one specimen sequenced in a study of cytomegalovirus exposure and HLA in healthy donors. The PCR contained 60 Vbeta and 13 Jbeta primers. The protocol was immunoSEQ multiplex PCR, while the TCRdb copy is restricted to in-frame clones and leaves out a portion. The data show about 140,000 clones, approximately 80% seen once. The specimen was PBMCs. The receptor source for this set is a man aged 50 to 60 in good health and CMV-seronegative.

The CDR3 loop reads CASSQGASLFYEQYF. DNA of the CDR3: TGTGCCAGCAGCCAGGGGGCTTCCCTCTTCTACGAGCAGTACTTC. This sequence joins TRBV7-9 and TRBJ2-7; TRBD1 aligns across 8 bases. CDR1 SEHNR and CDR2 FQNEAQ come from the germline V gene (reference sequence). The CDR3 consists of 15 residues. The V and J ends lost 5 bases and 3 bases, in that order; junction bases with no gene match: 9.

The chain employs TRBV5-1 and TRBJ1-1; D is undetermined. CDR1 is SGHRS and CDR2 is YFSETQ in the germline V gene. Trimming took 4 bases from V and 3 from J, leaving 19 bases between them. The CDR3 runs 16 residues. The DNA for the CDR3 is TGCGCCAGCAGCCCGAGTAAAAACTCGGGAGACACTGAAGCTTTCTTT. This encodes CASSPSKNSGDTEAFF.

The gene calls are TRBV6-1 and TRBJ1-6; weak D call: TRBD1 (5 bases). From germline, CDR1 is MNHNS and CDR2 SASEGT. Trimming shortened V by 6 bases and J by 8 bases, and 14 bases separated the two germline ends. The CDR3 spans 14 residues. In DNA, the CDR3 is TGTGCCAGCAGGGAATCGGGGGTCGATTCACCCCTCCACTTT. This codes for CASRESGVDSPLHF.

The CDR3 region has the DNA TGCGCCAGCAGCCAAGAACCAGGGATAGTCACTGAAGCTTTCTTT. This encodes CASSQEPGIVTEAFF. V is TRBV4-1 and J is TRBJ1-1, with D maybe TRBD1 (5 bases). Trimming cost V 0 bases and J 4 bases, with 12 bases left between them. This CDR3 has 15 amino acids. The germline CDR1 and CDR2 sequences are MGHRA and YSYEKL.

The rearrangement joins TRBV27 to TRBJ2-7; D not resolved. The germline gives CDR1 MNHEY, CDR2 SMNVEV (reference sequence). The CDR3 is 14 residues long. Deletions cut 6 bases from V and 0 bases from J, with 12 bases between. The CDR3 sequence: CASRATSSSYEQYF. Here the CDR3 DNA reads TGTGCCAGCAGGGCCACCTCTAGCTCCTACGAGCAGTACTTC.

The chain joins TRBV19 to TRBJ1-1; 10 bases map to TRBD1. The germline V gene has CDR1 LNHDA and CDR2 SQIVND (reference sequence). Losses at the gene ends were 7 bases for V and 0 bases for J; bases not matched to a gene: 14. This CDR3 region has 18 residues. The CDR3 reads CASTTRGTGDSLNTEAFF. The CDR3 bases are TGTGCCAGTACCACGCGAGGGACAGGGGATTCCTTGAACACTGAAGCTTTCTTT.

The V and J genes are TRBV30 and TRBJ2-5; 8 nucleotides align to TRBD2. This CDR3 is built from 17 residues. Germline V gene lookup returns CDR1 GTSNPN and CDR2 SVGIG (reference sequence). V was clipped by 0 bases and J by 5 bases; unmatched bases: 14. The CDR3 region is CAWSVFWTGGAIETQYF. The CDR3 nucleotides read TGTGCCTGGAGTGTATTTTGGACGGGGGGGGCGATCGAGACCCAGTACTTC.